The 24 T cell receptor beta chains listed next were all sequenced from one sample in a study of STAT3 mutations in large granular lymphocyte leukemia (dated by TCRdb to about 2019). The research as a whole found: At least one immunodominant TCRbeta clonotype was present in every T-LGLL patient, and multiple immunodominant subclonotypes appeared in about half of the T-LGLL patients.

Library construction relied on the immunoSEQ multiplex PCR assay. This is the immuneACCESS table as TCRdb keeps it, with only in-frame sequences that have V and J called. A part of the clones is gone; compared with another copy, unresolved V genes explain less than half, and the rest is unexplained. The sample yields under 25,000 clones; roughly 90% were counted once. The top ten clonotypes cover just under 45% of the sample. No antigen has been assigned to these receptors. Material: peripheral blood mononuclear cells. The receptors were sampled from a man aged 55 to 70 with T-cell large granular lymphocyte leukemia. Some clones in this sample may be carry-over from other donors' samples. The age is the age at diagnosis.

The CDR3, as DNA: TGTGCCAGCAGCCCTAGTGGGGACATTCAGTACTTC. Protein: CASSPSGDIQYF. This chain connects TRBV9 to TRBJ2-4; D uncertain. The CDR3 contains 12 residues. The germline CDR1 and CDR2 sequences are SGDLS and YYNGEE. The V and J ends lost 4 bases and 8 bases respectively, with 10 bases between them.

The rearrangement links TRBV10-2 to TRBJ2-3; TRBD2 agrees at 7 bases. Germline-derived CDR1 and CDR2 are WSHSY and SAAADI. The CDR3 spans 13 residues. V lost 6 bases to trimming and J lost 2 bases; unmatched junction nucleotides: 2. The CDR3: CASRGLNTDTQYF. CDR3 nucleotides: TGCGCCAGCAGGGGACTAAACACAGATACGCAGTATTTT.

The V and J genes are TRBV7-3 and TRBJ2-2; TRBD2 matches 7 bases. This CDR3 is 15 amino acids long. CDR1 and CDR2 from the germline V gene are SGHTA and FQGTGA. V was clipped by 2 bases and J by 5 bases; unmatched bases: 5. The CDR3 reads CASSLAGVWTGELFF. In DNA, the CDR3 is TGTGCCAGCAGCTTAGCGGGAGTATGGACCGGGGAGCTGTTTTTT.

The genes are TRBV28 and TRBJ2-5; D could derive from TRBD1 or TRBD2 (6 bases each). CDR1 and CDR2 from the germline V gene are MDHEN and SYDVKM. This CDR3 has 14 amino acids. V was pared by 3 bases and J by 7 bases, with 15 bases between. The chain's CDR3 is CASSFTGTRGTQYF. DNA for the CDR3: TGTGCCAGCAGTTTTACAGGGACTCGGGGGACCCAGTACTTC. The variable domain in full, completed from reference TRBV28 and TRBJ2-5, reads DVKVTQSSRYLVKRTGEKVFLECVQDMDHENMFWYRQDPGLGLRLIYFSYDVKMKEKGDIPEGYSVSREKKERFSLILESASTNQTSMYLCASSFTGTRGTQYFGPGTRLLVL.

This rearrangement joins TRBV5-5 to TRBJ2-2; D might be TRBD1 (6 bases). Deletions cut 4 bases from V and 3 bases from J, with 13 bases between. The CDR3 extends over 15 amino acids. Germline V gene lookup returns CDR1 SGHKS and CDR2 YYEKEE (reference sequence). Here the CDR3 DNA reads TGTGCCAGCAGCACAACAGGGCTCCACACCGGGGAGCTGTTTTTT. It yields the protein CASSTTGLHTGELFF.

The V gene is TRBV28, the J gene TRBJ2-7; D is unclear. The V gene lost 6 bases and the J gene lost 3 bases, with 18 bases spanning the gap. The CDR3 runs to 15 residues. The germline gives CDR1 MDHEN, CDR2 SYDVKM. CDR3 in amino acids: CASSPLRGSVYEQYF. DNA for the CDR3: TGTGCCAGCAGCCCCCTGCGTGGGTCGGTCTACGAGCAGTACTTC. Looking up the rest from reference TRBV28 and TRBJ2-7 gives the full variable domain: DVKVTQSSRYLVKRTGEKVFLECVQDMDHENMFWYRQDPGLGLRLIYFSYDVKMKEKGDIPEGYSVSREKKERFSLILESASTNQTSMYLCASSPLRGSVYEQYFGPGTRLTVT.

The chain joins TRBV5-1 to TRBJ2-1; the match to TRBD1 covers 11 bases. Looked up from germline, CDR1 is SGHRS and CDR2 is YFSETQ. This CDR3 has 16 amino acids. J lost 5 bases, V lost 2 bases, and 6 bases had no gene match. The CDR3 DNA reads as TGCGCCAGCAGCTTACGTTTGGGACAGGGGGACAATGAGCAGTTCTTC. Protein: CASSLRLGQGDNEQFF.

The V call is TRBV29-1, the J call TRBJ1-5; the D is unclear. CDR3 size: 12 residues. Germline loops: CDR1 SQVTM, CDR2 ANQGSEA. The V end lost 4 bases, the J end lost 2 bases, and 6 bases lay between the germline ends. For the CDR3, the DNA is TGCAGCGTTGGGGGAGGCAATCAGCCCCAGCATTTT. Encoded protein: CSVGGGNQPQHF.

V is TRBV18 and J is TRBJ2-7; D is perhaps TRBD1 (5 bases). This CDR3 comprises 14 residues. CDR1 KGHSH and CDR2 LQKENI come from the germline V gene. V was clipped by 6 bases and J by 0 bases, with 12 bases between them. The CDR3 sequence: CASSGLSNSYEQYF. The CDR3 DNA follows: TGTGCCAGCTCGGGGCTCTCGAACTCCTACGAGCAGTACTTC.

The J gene is TRBJ2-3, the V gene TRBV5-1; tentatively, D is TRBD1 or TRBD2 (5 bases each). CDR3 size: 15 residues. Germline loops: CDR1 SGHRS, CDR2 YFSETQ. With 5 bases removed from V and 3 bases from J, the gap between germline ends came to 16 bases. CDR3 region: CASSPGTPRTDTQYF. CDR3 in DNA: TGCGCCAGCAGTCCCGGGACCCCTAGGACAGATACGCAGTATTTT.

This chain uses TRBV29-1 with TRBJ1-2; D might be TRBD1 (5 bases). Germline V lookup: CDR1 SQVTM, CDR2 ANQGSEA. This CDR3 has 13 amino acids. The germline V and J ends were trimmed by 7 bases and 4 bases, with 16 bases remaining between them. The CDR3 sequence: CSAPGSGFYGYTF. DNA for the CDR3: TGCAGCGCCCCCGGTTCAGGGTTCTATGGCTACACCTTC. Full variable domain (rest looked up from reference TRBV29-1 and TRBJ1-2): SAVISQKPSRDICQRGTSLTIQCQVDSQVTMMFWYRQQPGQSLTLIATANQGSEATYESGFVIDKFPISRPNLTFSTLTVSNMSPEDSSIYLCSAPGSGFYGYTFGSGTRLTVV.

The chain carries TRBV6-1 and TRBJ1-1; D remains unclear. CDR1 MNHNS and CDR2 SASEGT come from the germline V gene. V was pared by 0 bases and J by 1 base, with 3 bases between. This CDR3 spans 13 amino acids. CDR3: CASSEAQNTEAFF. CDR3 coding DNA: TGTGCCAGCAGTGAAGCCCAGAACACTGAAGCTTTCTTT.

On this clone: The limits of the CDR3 on the DNA are not certain, so only TCRdb's listed CDR3 is given. The J gene is TRBJ2-7, the V gene TRBV30; the table's D call, TRBD2, was not checked against the DNA. The germline gives CDR1 GTSNPN, CDR2 SVGIG (reference sequence). The CDR3 is 13 residues long, counting both termini. CDR3 loop: CAWSVRAVLRVYF.

This chain links TRBV5-1 with TRBJ2-2; D perhaps matches TRBD2 (5 bases). Germline CDR1 and CDR2: SGHRS and YFSETQ. The CDR3 is 14 residues long. The V gene lost 1 base and the J gene lost 3 bases, with 7 bases spanning the gap. CDR3 in DNA: TGCGCCAGCAGCTTGTCCGGGGACACCGGGGAGCTGTTTTTT. It specifies CASSLSGDTGELFF.

V gene TRBV5-1 combines with J gene TRBJ2-2; 8 nucleotides align to TRBD2. Trimming removed 0 bases from V and 2 bases from J; junction bases left unmatched: 3. This CDR3 contains 16 residues. CDR1 SGHRS and CDR2 YFSETQ come from the germline V gene. CDR3 sequence: CASSLASGRNTGELFF. In nucleotides, the CDR3 is TGCGCCAGCAGCTTGGCCAGCGGGAGAAACACCGGGGAGCTGTTTTTT.

The chain has TRBV7-8 and TRBJ2-5, with TRBD2 identical over 10 bases. CDR1 is SGHVS, CDR2 FQNEAQ, per germline. The CDR3 is made up of 13 amino acids. The J segment lost 12 bases and the V segment lost 3 bases, leaving 7 bases of the junction unmatched. CDR3 in amino acids: CASSFRTSGTKYF. DNA for the CDR3: TGTGCCAGCAGCTTTCGGACTAGCGGAACAAAGTACTTC.

The rearrangement links TRBV7-9 to TRBJ1-1, with D unresolved. The CDR3 extends over 16 amino acids. V shed 5 bases and J shed 0 bases, with 16 bases lying between them. The germline V gene has CDR1 SEHNR and CDR2 FQNEAQ (reference sequence). CDR3 coding DNA: TGTGCCAGCAGCGACGACATGAGACTGATGAACACTGAAGCTTTCTTT. Translated: CASSDDMRLMNTEAFF.

J is TRBJ1-5 and V is TRBV5-1; D gene unclear. V shed 1 base and J shed 3 bases, with 11 bases lying between them. CDR1 and CDR2 from the germline V gene are SGHRS and YFSETQ. The CDR3 is 15 amino acids. The chain's CDR3 is CASSLLAGSNQPQHF. DNA of the CDR3: TGCGCCAGCAGCTTGTTGGCAGGCTCCAATCAGCCCCAGCATTTT.

The chain is built from TRBV27 and TRBJ1-4; 7 bases agree with TRBD1. CDR1 MNHEY and CDR2 SMNVEV come from the germline V gene (reference sequence). CDR3 length: 12 residues. The V and J ends lost 6 bases and 7 bases, in that order; junction bases with no gene match: 2. CDR3 sequence: CASSRGSEKLFF. DNA for the CDR3: TGTGCCAGCAGCAGGGGGAGTGAAAAACTGTTTTTT.

The chain employs TRBV5-1 and TRBJ2-7, with TRBD2 matching 13 bases. This CDR3 has 17 amino acids. Germline CDR1 and CDR2: SGHRS and YFSETQ. The V gene end was trimmed by 2 bases and the J gene end by 1 base; junction bases not matched to a gene: 6. This chain's CDR3 is CASSLRLAGGESYEQYF. The CDR3 DNA sequence: TGCGCCAGCAGCTTAAGACTAGCGGGAGGCGAATCCTACGAGCAGTACTTC.

This rearrangement joins TRBV9 to TRBJ2-3, with D possibly being TRBD2 (5 bases). Deletions cut 2 bases from V and 1 base from J, with 14 bases between. The CDR3 runs to 16 residues. Germline-derived CDR1 and CDR2 are SGDLS and YYNGEE. CDR3 DNA sequence: TGTGCCAGCAGCGTCCTAGGGAGTTCAGGCACAGATACGCAGTATTTT. Encoded protein: CASSVLGSSGTDTQYF.

This chain links TRBV11-2 with TRBJ2-7; D might be TRBD1 or TRBD2, each matching 6 bases. The V gene lost 7 bases and the J gene lost 1 base, with 17 bases spanning the gap. The CDR3 loop spans 15 amino acids. Germline lookup yields CDR1 SGHAT and CDR2 FQNNGV. The CDR3 here is CASTWGAGPSYEQYF. For the CDR3, the DNA is TGTGCCAGCACCTGGGGGGCGGGCCCGTCCTACGAGCAGTACTTC.

Note on this clone: A junction end diverges from the germline sequence, so it may reflect a read error. This rearrangement joins TRBV5-1 to TRBJ1-1; 7 bases fit TRBD1. The CDR3 sequence is 14 residues long. Per the germline V gene, CDR1 is SGHRS and CDR2 is YFSETQ. The CDR3 spells CASTLTGSHTEAFF. The CDR3 DNA follows: TGCGCCAGCACCTTGACAGGGTCCCACACTGAAGCTTTCTTT.

The chain is built from TRBV11-3 and TRBJ2-7; no clear D. The CDR3 is 14 amino acids. CDR1 is SGHNT and CDR2 is YENEEA in the germline V gene. Trimming removed 6 bases at V and 1 base at J, with 13 bases between. The CDR3 region is CASSKGSSSYEQYF. The CDR3 region has the DNA TGTGCCAGCAGTAAGGGCAGTTCTTCCTACGAGCAGTACTTC. Combining the CDR3 with reference TRBV11-3 and TRBJ2-7 gives the whole variable domain EAGVVQSPRYKIIEKKQPVAFWCNPISGHNTLYWYLQNLGQGPELLIRYENEEAVDDSQLPKDRFSAERLKGVDSTLKIQPAELGDSAVYLCASSKGSSSYEQYFGPGTRLTVT.